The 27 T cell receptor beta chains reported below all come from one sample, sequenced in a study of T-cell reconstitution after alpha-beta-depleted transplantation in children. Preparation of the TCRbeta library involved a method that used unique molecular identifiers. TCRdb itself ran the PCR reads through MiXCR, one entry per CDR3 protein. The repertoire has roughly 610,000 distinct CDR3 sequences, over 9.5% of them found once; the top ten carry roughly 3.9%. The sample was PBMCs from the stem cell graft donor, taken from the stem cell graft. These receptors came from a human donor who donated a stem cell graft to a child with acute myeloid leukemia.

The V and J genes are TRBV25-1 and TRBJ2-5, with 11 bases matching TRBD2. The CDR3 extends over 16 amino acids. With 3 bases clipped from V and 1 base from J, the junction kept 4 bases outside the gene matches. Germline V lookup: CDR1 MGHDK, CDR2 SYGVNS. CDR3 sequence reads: CASSEGLAALQETQYF. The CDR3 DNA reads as TGTGCCAGCAGTGAGGGACTAGCGGCACTCCAAGAGACCCAGTACTTC.

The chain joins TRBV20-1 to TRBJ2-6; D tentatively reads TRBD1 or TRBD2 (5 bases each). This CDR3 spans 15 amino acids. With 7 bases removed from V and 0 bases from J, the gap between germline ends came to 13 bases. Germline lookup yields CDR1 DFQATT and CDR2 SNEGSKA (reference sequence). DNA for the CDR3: TGCAGTGTCCCGGGGCCCTTCTCTGGGGCCAACGTCCTGACTTTC. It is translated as CSVPGPFSGANVLTF.

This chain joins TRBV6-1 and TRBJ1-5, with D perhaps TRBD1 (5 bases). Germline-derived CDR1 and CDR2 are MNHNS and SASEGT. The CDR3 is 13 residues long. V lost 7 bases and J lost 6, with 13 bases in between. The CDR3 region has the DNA TGTGCCAGCATCATGCAGGGTCGTCAGCCCCAGCATTTT. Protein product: CASIMQGRQPQHF.

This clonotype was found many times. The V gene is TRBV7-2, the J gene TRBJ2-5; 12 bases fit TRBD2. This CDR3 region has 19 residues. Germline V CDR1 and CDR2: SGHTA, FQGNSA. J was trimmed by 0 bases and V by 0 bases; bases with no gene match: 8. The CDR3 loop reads CASSLARGLAGSYQETQYF. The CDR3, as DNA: TGTGCCAGCAGCTTAGCGCGCGGACTAGCGGGATCGTACCAAGAGACCCAGTACTTC.

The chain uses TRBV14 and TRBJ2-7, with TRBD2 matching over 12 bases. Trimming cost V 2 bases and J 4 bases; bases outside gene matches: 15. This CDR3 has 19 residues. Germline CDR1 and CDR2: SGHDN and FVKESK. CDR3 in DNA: TGTGCCAGCAGCCAATTCTCCCCCCCTAGCGGGAGGGCTCCGTACGAGCAGTACTTC. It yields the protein CASSQFSPPSGRAPYEQYF.

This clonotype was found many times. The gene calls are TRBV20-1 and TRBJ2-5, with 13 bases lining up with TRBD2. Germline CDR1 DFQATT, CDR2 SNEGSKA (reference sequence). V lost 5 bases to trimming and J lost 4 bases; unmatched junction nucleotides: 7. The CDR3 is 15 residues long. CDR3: CSADRTSGSLETQYF. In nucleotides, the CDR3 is TGCAGTGCTGATAGGACTAGCGGGAGTTTAGAGACCCAGTACTTC.

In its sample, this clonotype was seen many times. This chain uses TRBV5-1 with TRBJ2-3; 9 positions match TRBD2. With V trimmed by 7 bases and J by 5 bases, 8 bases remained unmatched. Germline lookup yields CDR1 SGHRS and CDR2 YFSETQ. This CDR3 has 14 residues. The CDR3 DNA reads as TGCGCCAGCGGACCACTAGCGGGTCTAGATACGCAGTATTTT. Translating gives CASGPLAGLDTQYF.

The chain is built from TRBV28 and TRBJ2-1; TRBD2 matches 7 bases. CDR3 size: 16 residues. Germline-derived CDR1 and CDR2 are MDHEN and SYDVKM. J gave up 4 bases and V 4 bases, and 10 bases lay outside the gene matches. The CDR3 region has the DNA TGTGCCAGCAGTTCCCGTAGGAGCGGGACGTACAATGAGCAGTTCTTC. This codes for CASSSRRSGTYNEQFF.

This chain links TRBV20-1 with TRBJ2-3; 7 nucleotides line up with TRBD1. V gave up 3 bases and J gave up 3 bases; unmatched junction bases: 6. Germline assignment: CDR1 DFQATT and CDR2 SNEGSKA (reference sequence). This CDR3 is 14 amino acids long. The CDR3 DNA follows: TGCAGTGCTAGGGACCCCAGGGGGACAGATACGCAGTATTTT. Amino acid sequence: CSARDPRGTDTQYF.

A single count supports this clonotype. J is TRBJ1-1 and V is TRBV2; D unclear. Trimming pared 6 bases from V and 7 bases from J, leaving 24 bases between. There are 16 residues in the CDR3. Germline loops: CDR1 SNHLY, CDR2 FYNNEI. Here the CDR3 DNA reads TGTGCCAGCAGCAACCCCGGGCAGCGGGGTGGAGGTGAAGCTTTCTTT. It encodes CASSNPGQRGGGEAFF.

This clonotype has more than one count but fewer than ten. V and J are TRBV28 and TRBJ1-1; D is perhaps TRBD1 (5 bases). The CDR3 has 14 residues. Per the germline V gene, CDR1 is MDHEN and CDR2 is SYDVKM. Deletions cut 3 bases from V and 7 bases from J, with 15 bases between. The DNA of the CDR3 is TGTGCCAGCAGTTTCTTCAGGGCGCCATTTGAAGCTTTCTTT. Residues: CASSFFRAPFEAFF.

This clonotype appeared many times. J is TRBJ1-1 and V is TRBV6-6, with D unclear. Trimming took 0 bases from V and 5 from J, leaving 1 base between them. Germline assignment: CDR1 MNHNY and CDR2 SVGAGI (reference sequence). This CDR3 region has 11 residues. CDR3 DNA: TGTGCCAGCAGTTACTCTACTGAAGCTTTCTTT. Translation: CASSYSTEAFF.

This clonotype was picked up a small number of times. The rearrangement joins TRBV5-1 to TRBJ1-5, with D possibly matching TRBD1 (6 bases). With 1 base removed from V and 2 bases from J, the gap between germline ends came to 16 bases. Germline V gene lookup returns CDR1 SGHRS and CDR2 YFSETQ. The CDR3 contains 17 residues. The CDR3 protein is CASSLWGRVDGNQPQHF. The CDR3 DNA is TGCGCCAGCAGCTTGTGGGGGCGCGTCGACGGCAATCAGCCCCAGCATTTT.

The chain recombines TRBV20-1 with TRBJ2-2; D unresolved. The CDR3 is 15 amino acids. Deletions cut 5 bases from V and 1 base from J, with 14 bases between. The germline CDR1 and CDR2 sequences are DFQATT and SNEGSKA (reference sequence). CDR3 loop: CSASRTDLNTGELFF. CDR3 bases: TGCAGTGCTTCTAGAACCGACCTGAACACCGGGGAGCTGTTTTTT.

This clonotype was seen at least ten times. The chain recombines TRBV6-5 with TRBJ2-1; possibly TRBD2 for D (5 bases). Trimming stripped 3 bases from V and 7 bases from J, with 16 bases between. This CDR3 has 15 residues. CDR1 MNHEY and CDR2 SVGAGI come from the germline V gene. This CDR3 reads CASSYLLVSENEQFF. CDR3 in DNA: TGTGCCAGCAGTTATCTACTAGTAAGTGAAAATGAGCAGTTCTTC.

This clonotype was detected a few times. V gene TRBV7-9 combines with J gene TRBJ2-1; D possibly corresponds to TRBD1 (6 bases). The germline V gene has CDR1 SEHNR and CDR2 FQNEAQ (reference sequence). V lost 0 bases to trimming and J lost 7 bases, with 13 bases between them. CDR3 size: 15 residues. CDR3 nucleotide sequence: TGTGCCAGCAGCTTAGCTAGCCCCCAGGGGAATGAGCAGTTCTTC. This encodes CASSLASPQGNEQFF.

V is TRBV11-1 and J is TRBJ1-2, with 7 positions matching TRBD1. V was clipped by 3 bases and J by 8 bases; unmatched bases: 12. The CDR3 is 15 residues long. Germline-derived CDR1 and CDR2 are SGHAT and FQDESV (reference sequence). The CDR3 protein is CASSFNRGSSGGYTF. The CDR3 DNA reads TGTGCCAGCAGCTTTAACAGGGGAAGTTCGGGAGGCTACACCTTC.

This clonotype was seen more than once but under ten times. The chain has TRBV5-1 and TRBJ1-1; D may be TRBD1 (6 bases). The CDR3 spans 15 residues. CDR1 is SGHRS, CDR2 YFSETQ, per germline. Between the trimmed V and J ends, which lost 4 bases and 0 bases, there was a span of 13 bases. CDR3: CASSPVGALNTEAFF. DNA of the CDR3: TGCGCCAGCAGCCCGGTGGGGGCTTTGAACACTGAAGCTTTCTTT. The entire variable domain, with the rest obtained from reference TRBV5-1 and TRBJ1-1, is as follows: KAGVTQTPRYLIKTRGQQVTLSCSPISGHRSVSWYQQTPGQGLQFLFEYFSETQRNKGNFPGRFSGRQFSNSRSEMNVSTLELGDSALYLCASSPVGALNTEAFFGQGTRLTVV.

CDR3 residues: CASTPGDRPSGNTIYF. CDR3 coding DNA: TGTGCCAGCACCCCGGGGGACAGGCCCTCTGGAAACACCATATATTTT. The V and J genes are TRBV12-3 or TRBV12-4 and TRBJ1-3; 8 bases match TRBD1. The CDR3 extends over 16 amino acids. V trimming: 7 bases; J trimming: 0 bases; junction bases outside the gene matches: 8.

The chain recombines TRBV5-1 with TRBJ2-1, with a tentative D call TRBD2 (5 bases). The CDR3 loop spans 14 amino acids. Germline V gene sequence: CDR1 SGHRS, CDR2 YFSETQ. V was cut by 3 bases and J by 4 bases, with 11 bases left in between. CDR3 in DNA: TGCGCCAGCAGCTCCTCGACTACATACAATGAGCAGTTCTTC. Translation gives CASSSSTTYNEQFF.

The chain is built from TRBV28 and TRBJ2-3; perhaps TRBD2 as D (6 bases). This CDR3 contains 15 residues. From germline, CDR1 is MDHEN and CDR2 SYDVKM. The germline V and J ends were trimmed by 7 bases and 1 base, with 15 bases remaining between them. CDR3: CASTPVRGRTDTQYF. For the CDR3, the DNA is TGTGCCAGCACCCCGGTGCGGGGCCGCACAGATACGCAGTATTTT.

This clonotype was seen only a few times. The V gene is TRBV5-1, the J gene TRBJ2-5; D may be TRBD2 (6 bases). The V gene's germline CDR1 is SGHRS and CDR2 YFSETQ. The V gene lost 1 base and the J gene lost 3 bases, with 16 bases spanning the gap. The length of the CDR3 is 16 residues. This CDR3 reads CASSLRLGLTEETQYF. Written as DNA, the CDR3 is TGCGCCAGCAGCTTGAGGTTGGGACTTACCGAAGAGACCCAGTACTTC.

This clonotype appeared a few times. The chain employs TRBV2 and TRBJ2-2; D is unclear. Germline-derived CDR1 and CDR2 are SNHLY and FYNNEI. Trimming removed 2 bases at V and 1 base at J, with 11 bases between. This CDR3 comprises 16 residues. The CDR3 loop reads CASSERWGRNTGELFF. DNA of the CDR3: TGTGCCAGCAGTGAACGATGGGGAAGGAACACCGGGGAGCTGTTTTTT.

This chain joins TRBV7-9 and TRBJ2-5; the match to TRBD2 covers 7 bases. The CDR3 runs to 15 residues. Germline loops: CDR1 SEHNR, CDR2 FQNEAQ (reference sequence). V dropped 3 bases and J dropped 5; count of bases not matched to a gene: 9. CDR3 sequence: CASSFLIGLGETQYF. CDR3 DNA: TGTGCCAGCAGCTTTCTTATAGGACTAGGGGAGACCCAGTACTTC.

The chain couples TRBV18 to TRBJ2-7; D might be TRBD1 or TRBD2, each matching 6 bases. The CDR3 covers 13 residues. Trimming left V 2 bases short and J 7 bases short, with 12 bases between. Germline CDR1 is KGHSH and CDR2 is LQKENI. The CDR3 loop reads CASSPMGAGEQYF. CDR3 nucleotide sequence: TGTGCCAGCTCACCAATGGGGGCGGGGGAGCAGTACTTC.

The CDR3 coding sequence is TGTGCCAGCAGCTTAAATCTAGCGCCTAGCTCCTACAATGAGCAGTTCTTC. Protein: CASSLNLAPSSYNEQFF. The rearrangement joins TRBV7-3 to TRBJ2-1; D is possibly TRBD2 (6 bases). V gave up 1 base and J gave up 0 bases, with 13 bases separating them. The germline V gene has CDR1 SGHTA and CDR2 FQGTGA. The CDR3 runs to 17 residues.

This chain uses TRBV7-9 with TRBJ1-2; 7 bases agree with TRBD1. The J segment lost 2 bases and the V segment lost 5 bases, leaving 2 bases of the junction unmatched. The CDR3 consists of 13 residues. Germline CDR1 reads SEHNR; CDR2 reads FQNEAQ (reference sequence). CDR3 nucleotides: TGTGCCAGCAGCATGACAGGGAACTATGGCTACACCTTC. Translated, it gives CASSMTGNYGYTF.